These 12 T cell receptor beta chains originate from one sample sequenced in a study of OX40 agonist ivuxolimab in advanced cancers. Generated by immunoSEQ multiplex PCR, the TCRdb table keeps only in-frame clones and is missing some. The repertoire has some 100,000 clones, roughly 89% of them found once; the top ten carry just under 0.8%. The sample consisted of CD4+ or CD8+ T cells sorted from blood, taken in a trial of the OX40 agonist ivuxolimab. The receptors come from an adult with an advanced solid tumor such as melanoma, head and neck, liver or kidney cancer.

The chain couples TRBV19 to TRBJ1-4; D remains ambiguous. This CDR3 has 15 amino acids. The germline V and J ends were trimmed by 5 bases and 7 bases, with 17 bases remaining between them. Germline V gene lookup returns CDR1 LNHDA and CDR2 SQIVND (reference sequence). CDR3: CASSVGPSFGEKLFF. CDR3 nucleotide sequence: TGTGCCAGTAGTGTCGGGCCCTCCTTCGGTGAAAAACTGTTTTTT.

This chain links TRBV7-2 with TRBJ2-7, with 7 bases identical to TRBD1. This CDR3 contains 13 residues. Germline CDR1 and CDR2: SGHTA and FQGNSA. After removal of 5 bases from V and 3 bases from J, the junction contained 4 bases not matched to a gene. This CDR3 reads CASSQGDIYEQYF. The CDR3 bases are TGTGCCAGCAGCCAGGGGGATATCTACGAGCAGTACTTC.

The chain joins TRBV5-1 to TRBJ2-1, with D perhaps matching TRBD2 (7 bases). This CDR3 comprises 15 residues. Per germline, CDR1 SGHRS and CDR2 YFSETQ. V lost 0 bases and J 7 bases, leaving 14 bases between the germline ends. The CDR3 reads CASSLDGGPGNEQFF. In nucleotides, the CDR3 is TGCGCCAGCAGCTTGGACGGGGGGCCTGGGAATGAGCAGTTCTTC.

J is TRBJ1-2 and V is TRBV4-1; TRBD1 matches at 7 bases. This CDR3 has 15 residues. Looked up from germline, CDR1 is MGHRA and CDR2 is YSYEKL. V gave up 8 bases and J gave up 8 bases; unmatched junction bases: 17. Written as DNA, the CDR3 is TGCGCCAGCCACGCACCGGGACAGTCTTCTAGAGGCTACACCTTC. This gives the protein CASHAPGQSSRGYTF.

The chain joins TRBV7-8 to TRBJ1-2; D remains unclear. Deletions cut 2 bases from V and 0 bases from J, with 4 bases between. Germline V gene data show CDR1 as SGHVS and CDR2 as FQNEAQ. The CDR3 is 13 residues long. The CDR3 DNA reads TGTGCCAGCAGCTTATCCACTAACTATGGCTACACCTTC. This gives the protein CASSLSTNYGYTF.

This chain links TRBV10-2 with TRBJ2-6, with 9 bases matching TRBD1. Per germline, CDR1 WSHSY and CDR2 SAAADI. This CDR3 contains 17 residues. Trimming at V came to 6 bases and at J to 1 base, leaving 7 bases not matched to a gene. CDR3 DNA: TGCGCCAGCAGGGGGGACAGGGCGGAGTCTGGGGCCAACGTCCTGACTTTC. Protein sequence: CASRGDRAESGANVLTF.

The rearrangement links TRBV9 to TRBJ2-5; D call uncertain. V was trimmed by 2 bases and J by 1 base, leaving 6 bases between them. CDR3 length equals 13 residues. Per germline, CDR1 SGDLS and CDR2 YYNGEE. CDR3 residues: CASSVGVQETQYF. CDR3 bases: TGTGCCAGCAGCGTTGGGGTCCAAGAGACCCAGTACTTC.

In its sample, this clone was seen many times. V usage is TRBV4-2 and J usage is TRBJ1-5; D is unresolved. Trimming removed 4 bases from V and 2 bases from J, with 12 bases in between. The CDR3 extends over 15 amino acids. CDR1 LGHNA and CDR2 YNFKEQ come from the germline V gene. The CDR3 is CASSPGLWGNQPQHF. The CDR3 DNA follows: TGTGCCAGCAGCCCGGGGTTATGGGGCAATCAGCCCCAGCATTTT.

The chain is built from TRBV30 and TRBJ2-1, with TRBD1 matching over 9 bases. CDR3 size: 15 residues. Germline-derived CDR1 and CDR2 are GTSNPN and SVGIG (reference sequence). The V segment lost 1 base and the J segment 14 bases; nucleotides outside the gene matches: 15. The CDR3 sequence is CAWSGFSIQGAMEFF. CDR3 sequence (DNA): TGTGCCTGGAGTGGCTTTTCTATACAGGGGGCGATGGAGTTCTTC. Variable domain in full (rest from reference TRBV30 and TRBJ2-1): SQTIHQWPATLVQPVGSPLSLECTVEGTSNPNLYWYRQAAGRGLQLLFYSVGIGQISSEVPQNLSASRPQDRQFILSSKKLLLSDSGFYLCAWSGFSIQGAMEFFGPGTRLTVL.

Only one count was recorded for this clone. The chain employs TRBV6-1 and TRBJ1-1, with unresolved D. From germline, CDR1 is MNHNS and CDR2 SASEGT. The CDR3 has 13 amino acids. V lost 6 bases, J lost 1 base, and 9 bases lay in between. This CDR3 is CASSRDPNTEAFF. For the CDR3, the DNA is TGTGCCAGCAGCCGTGATCCGAACACTGAAGCTTTCTTT.

This clone was detected only once. A read error may produce the germline difference seen at one junction end. V gene TRBV6-5 combines with J gene TRBJ2-5; no clear D. CDR1 and CDR2 (germline): MNHEY, SVGAGI. The CDR3 totals 13 residues. In nucleotides, the CDR3 is TGTGCCAGCAGATACTCCCCCGCGGCTTCCCAGTACTTC. Protein sequence: CASRYSPAASQYF.

The chain links TRBV11-2 to TRBJ2-2; D perhaps matches TRBD1 (6 bases). This CDR3 region has 14 residues. CDR1 and CDR2 (germline): SGHAT, FQNNGV. V was cut by 6 bases and J by 2 bases, with 10 bases left in between. This chain's CDR3 is CASRTDSNTGELFF. The CDR3 coding sequence is TGTGCCAGCAGAACGGACAGTAACACCGGGGAGCTGTTTTTT.